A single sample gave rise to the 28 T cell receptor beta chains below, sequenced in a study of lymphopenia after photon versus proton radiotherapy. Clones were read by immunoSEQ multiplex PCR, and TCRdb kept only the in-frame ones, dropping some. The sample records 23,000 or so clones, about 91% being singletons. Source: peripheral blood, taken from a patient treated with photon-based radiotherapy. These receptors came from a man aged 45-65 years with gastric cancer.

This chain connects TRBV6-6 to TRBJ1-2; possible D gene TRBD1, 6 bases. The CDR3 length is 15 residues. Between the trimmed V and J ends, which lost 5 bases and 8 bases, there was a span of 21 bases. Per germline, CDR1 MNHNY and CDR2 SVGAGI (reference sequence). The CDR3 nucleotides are TGTGCCAGCAGTCCTTGGGGCCAGGGGAAAGAGGGCTACACCTTC. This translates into CASSPWGQGKEGYTF.

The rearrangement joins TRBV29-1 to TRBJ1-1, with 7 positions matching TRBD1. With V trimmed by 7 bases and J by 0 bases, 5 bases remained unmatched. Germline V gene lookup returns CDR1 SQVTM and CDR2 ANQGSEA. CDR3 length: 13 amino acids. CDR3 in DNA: TGCAGCGCAAGGGACAGCATGAACACTGAAGCTTTCTTT. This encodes CSARDSMNTEAFF. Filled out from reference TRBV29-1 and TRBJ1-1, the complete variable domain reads SAVISQKPSRDICQRGTSLTIQCQVDSQVTMMFWYRQQPGQSLTLIATANQGSEATYESGFVIDKFPISRPNLTFSTLTVSNMSPEDSSIYLCSARDSMNTEAFFGQGTRLTVV.

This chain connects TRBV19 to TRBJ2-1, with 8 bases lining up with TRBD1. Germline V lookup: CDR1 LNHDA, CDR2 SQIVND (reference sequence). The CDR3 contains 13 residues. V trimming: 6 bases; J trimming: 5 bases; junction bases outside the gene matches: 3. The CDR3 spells CASRQDRDNEQFF. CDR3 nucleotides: TGTGCCAGTAGACAGGACAGGGACAATGAGCAGTTCTTC.

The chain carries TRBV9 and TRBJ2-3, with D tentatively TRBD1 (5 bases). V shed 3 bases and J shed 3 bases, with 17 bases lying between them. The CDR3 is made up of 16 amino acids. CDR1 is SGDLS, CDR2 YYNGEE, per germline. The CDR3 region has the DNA TGTGCCAGCAGCGGGGAACTACAGGACCCGACAGATACGCAGTATTTT. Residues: CASSGELQDPTDTQYF.

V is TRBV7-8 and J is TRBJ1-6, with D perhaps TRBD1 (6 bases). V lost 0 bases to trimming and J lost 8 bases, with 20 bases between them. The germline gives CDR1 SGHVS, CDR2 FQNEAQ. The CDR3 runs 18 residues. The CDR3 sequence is CASSLAGSGGLIDSPLHF. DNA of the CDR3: TGTGCCAGCAGCTTAGCTGGGTCGGGGGGCCTCATAGATTCACCCCTCCACTTT.

The CDR3 spells CASSLETGTGELFF. The CDR3, as DNA: TGTGCCAGCAGCTTGGAGACAGGGACCGGGGAGCTGTTTTTT. The rearrangement links TRBV5-4 to TRBJ2-2, with 7 nucleotides matching TRBD1. Germline V lookup: CDR1 SGHNT, CDR2 YYREEE (reference sequence). This CDR3 has 14 amino acids. The J segment lost 5 bases and the V segment lost 0 bases, leaving 1 base of the junction unmatched.

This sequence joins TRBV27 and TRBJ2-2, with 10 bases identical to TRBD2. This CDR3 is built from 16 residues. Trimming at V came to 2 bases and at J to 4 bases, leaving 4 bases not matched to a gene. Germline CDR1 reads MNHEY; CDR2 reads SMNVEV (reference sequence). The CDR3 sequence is CASSLAGLASTGELFF. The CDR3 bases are TGTGCCAGCAGTTTAGCGGGACTAGCGTCCACCGGGGAGCTGTTTTTT.

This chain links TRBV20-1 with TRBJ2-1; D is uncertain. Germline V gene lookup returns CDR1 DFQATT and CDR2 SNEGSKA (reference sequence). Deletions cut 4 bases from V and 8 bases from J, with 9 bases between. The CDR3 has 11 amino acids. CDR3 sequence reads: CSAIMNHEQFF. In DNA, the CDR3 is TGCAGTGCTATCATGAACCATGAGCAGTTCTTC.

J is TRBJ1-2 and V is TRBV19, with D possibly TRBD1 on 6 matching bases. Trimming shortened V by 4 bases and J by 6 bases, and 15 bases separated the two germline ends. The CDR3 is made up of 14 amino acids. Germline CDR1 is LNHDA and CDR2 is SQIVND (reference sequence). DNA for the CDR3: TGTGCCAGTAGTAGACACGGGACACAAGATGGCTACACCTTC. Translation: CASSRHGTQDGYTF. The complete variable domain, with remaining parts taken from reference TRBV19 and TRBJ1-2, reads DGGITQSPKYLFRKEGQNVTLSCEQNLNHDAMYWYRQDPGQGLRLIYYSQIVNDFQKGDIAEGYSVSREKKESFPLTVTSAQKNPTAFYLCASSRHGTQDGYTFGSGTRLTVV.

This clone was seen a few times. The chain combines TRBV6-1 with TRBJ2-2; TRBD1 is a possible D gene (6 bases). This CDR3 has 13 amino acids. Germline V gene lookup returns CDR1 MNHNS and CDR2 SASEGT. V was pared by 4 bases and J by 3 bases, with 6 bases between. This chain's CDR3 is CASSGTDTGELFF. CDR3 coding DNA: TGTGCCAGCAGTGGGACAGACACCGGGGAGCTGTTTTTT.

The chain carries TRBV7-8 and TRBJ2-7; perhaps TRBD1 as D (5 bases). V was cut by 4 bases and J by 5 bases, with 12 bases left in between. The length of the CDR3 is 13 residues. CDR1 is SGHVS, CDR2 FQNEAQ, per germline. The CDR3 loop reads CASSSSSGNEQYF. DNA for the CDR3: TGTGCCAGCAGCTCCTCTTCAGGGAACGAGCAGTACTTC.

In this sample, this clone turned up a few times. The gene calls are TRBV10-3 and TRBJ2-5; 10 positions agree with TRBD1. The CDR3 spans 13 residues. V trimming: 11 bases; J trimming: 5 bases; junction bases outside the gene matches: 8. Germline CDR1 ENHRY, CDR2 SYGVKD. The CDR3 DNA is TGTGCCGCCCGGGACAGGGGTGCGGAGACCCAGTACTTC. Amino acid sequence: CAARDRGAETQYF.

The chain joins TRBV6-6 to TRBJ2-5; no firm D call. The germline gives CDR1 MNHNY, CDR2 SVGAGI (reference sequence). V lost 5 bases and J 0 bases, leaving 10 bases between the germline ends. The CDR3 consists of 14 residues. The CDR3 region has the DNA TGTGCCAGCAGTCGCAGAGGCTACCAAGAGACCCAGTACTTC. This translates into CASSRRGYQETQYF.

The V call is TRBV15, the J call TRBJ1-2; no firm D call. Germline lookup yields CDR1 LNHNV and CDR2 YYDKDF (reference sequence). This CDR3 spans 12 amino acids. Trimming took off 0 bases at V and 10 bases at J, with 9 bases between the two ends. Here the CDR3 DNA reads TGTGCCACCAGCAGAGATGGAGGACTCTACACCTTC. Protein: CATSRDGGLYTF.

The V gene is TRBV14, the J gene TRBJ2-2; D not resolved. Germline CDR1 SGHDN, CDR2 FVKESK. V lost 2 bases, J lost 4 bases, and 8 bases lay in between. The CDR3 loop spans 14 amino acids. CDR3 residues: CASSQNKATGELFF. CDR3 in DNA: TGTGCCAGCAGCCAAAATAAGGCCACCGGGGAGCTGTTTTTT.

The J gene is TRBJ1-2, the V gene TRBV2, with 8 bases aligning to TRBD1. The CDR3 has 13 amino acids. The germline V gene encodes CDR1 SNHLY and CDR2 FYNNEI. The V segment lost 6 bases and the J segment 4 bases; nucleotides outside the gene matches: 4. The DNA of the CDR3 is TGTGCCAGCAGGCATGACAGGGGCTATGGCTACACCTTC. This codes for CASRHDRGYGYTF.

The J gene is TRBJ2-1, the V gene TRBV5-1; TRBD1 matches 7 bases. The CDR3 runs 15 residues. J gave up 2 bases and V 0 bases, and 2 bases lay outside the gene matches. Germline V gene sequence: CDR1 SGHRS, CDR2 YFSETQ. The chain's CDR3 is CASSLEGAAYNEQFF. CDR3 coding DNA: TGCGCCAGCAGCTTGGAGGGGGCGGCCTACAATGAGCAGTTCTTC.

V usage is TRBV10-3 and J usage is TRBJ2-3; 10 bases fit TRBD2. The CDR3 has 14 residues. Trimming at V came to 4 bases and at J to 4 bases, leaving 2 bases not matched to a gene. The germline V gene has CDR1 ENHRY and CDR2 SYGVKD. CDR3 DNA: TGTGCCATCAGTGCAGCGGGGGGGCCAGATACGCAGTATTTT. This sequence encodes CAISAAGGPDTQYF.

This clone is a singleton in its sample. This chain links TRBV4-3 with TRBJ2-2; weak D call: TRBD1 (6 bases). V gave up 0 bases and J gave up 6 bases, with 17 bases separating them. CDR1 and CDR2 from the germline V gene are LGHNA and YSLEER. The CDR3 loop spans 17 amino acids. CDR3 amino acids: CASSQDRQGSLAGELFF. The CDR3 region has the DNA TGCGCCAGCAGCCAAGATCGGCAGGGGTCTTTAGCCGGGGAGCTGTTTTTT.

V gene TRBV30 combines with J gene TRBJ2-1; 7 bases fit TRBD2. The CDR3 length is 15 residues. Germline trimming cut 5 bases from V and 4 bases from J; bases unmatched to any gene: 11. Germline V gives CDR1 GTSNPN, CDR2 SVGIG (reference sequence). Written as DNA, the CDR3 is TGTGCCTGGGAATCCGGGGCGGGGGATTACAATGAGCAGTTCTTC. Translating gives CAWESGAGDYNEQFF.

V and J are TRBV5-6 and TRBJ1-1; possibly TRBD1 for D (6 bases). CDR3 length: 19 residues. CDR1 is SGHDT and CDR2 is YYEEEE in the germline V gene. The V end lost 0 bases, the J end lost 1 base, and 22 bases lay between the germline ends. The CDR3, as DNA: TGTGCCAGCAGCTTGGACTGGGACAAATTTCCCTCCAAGAACACTGAAGCTTTCTTT. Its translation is CASSLDWDKFPSKNTEAFF. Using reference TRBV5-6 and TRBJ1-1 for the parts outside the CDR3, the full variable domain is DAGVTQSPTHLIKTRGQQVTLRCSPKSGHDTVSWYQQALGQGPQFIFQYYEEEERQRGNFPDRFSGHQFPNYSSELNVNALLLGDSALYLCASSLDWDKFPSKNTEAFFGQGTRLTVV.

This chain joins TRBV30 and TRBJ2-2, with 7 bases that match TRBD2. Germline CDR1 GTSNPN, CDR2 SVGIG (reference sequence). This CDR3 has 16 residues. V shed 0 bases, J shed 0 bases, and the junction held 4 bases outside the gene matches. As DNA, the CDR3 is TGTGCCTGGAGTGTAAGGGCGGGGGCGAACACCGGGGAGCTGTTTTTT. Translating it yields CAWSVRAGANTGELFF.

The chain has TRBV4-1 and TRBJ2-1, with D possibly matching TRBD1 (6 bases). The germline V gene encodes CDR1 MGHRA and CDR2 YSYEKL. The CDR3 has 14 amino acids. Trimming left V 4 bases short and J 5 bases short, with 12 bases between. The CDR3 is CASSRGPRDNEQFF. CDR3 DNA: TGCGCCAGCAGCCGGGGGCCTAGGGACAATGAGCAGTTCTTC.

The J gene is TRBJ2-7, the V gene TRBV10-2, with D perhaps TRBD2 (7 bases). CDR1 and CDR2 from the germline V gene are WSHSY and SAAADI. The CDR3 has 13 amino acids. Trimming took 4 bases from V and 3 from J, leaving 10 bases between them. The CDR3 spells CASSGGGDYEQYV. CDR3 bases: TGCGCCAGCAGTGGGGGGGGCGACTACGAGCAGTACGTC.

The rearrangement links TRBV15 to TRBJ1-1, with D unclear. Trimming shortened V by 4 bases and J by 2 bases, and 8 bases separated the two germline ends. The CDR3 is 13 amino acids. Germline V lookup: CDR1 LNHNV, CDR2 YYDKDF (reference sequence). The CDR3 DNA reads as TGTGCCACCAGCACCAAAATAAACACTGAAGCTTTCTTT. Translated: CATSTKINTEAFF.

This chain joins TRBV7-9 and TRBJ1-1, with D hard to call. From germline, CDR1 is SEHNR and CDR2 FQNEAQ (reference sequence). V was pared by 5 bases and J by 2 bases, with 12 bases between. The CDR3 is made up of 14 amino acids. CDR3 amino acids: CASSPTGVNTEAFF. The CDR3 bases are TGTGCCAGCAGCCCAACCGGGGTCAACACTGAAGCTTTCTTT.

Here the CDR3 reads CASSPTGGGETQYF. For the CDR3, the DNA is TGTGCCAGCAGCCCGACAGGGGGTGGAGAGACCCAGTACTTC. This chain joins TRBV7-8 and TRBJ2-5, with 9 positions matching TRBD1. Germline values: CDR1 SGHVS, CDR2 FQNEAQ. CDR3 length: 14 residues. V shed 5 bases, J shed 4 bases, and the junction held 5 bases outside the gene matches.

This CDR3 is CASSLNRGKGPQHF. The CDR3 coding sequence is TGTGCCAGCAGTTTAAACAGGGGGAAGGGGCCCCAGCATTTT. The chain links TRBV27 to TRBJ1-5, with 8 bases lining up with TRBD1. Germline CDR1 and CDR2: MNHEY and SMNVEV (reference sequence). J lost 9 bases, V lost 2 bases, and 6 bases had no gene match. This CDR3 has 14 residues.